This T cell receptor beta chain was sequenced for a study of T cells in localized non-small cell lung cancer. Points from the study as a whole: Tumor showed lower T cell clonality than uninvolved adjacent lung, where it was highest. Investigators sequenced only a single tumor region, leaving heterogeneity possible. Higher adjacent-lung clonality was associated with shorter survival. Across samples, adjacent lung featured a median 57 of the top 100 tumor clones.

CDR1 MNHNS and CDR2 SASEGT come from the germline V gene. The germline V and J ends were trimmed by 8 bases and 4 bases, with 11 bases remaining between them. This CDR3 comprises 13 residues. As concerns this clone: Its target is not known.

Libraries were prepared by immunoSEQ multiplex PCR; TCRdb keeps only in-frame clonotypes and omits some of them. The table includes tens of thousands of clones, approximately 88% detected once. This clonotype originated in a man aged 35 to 70 with stage III lung adenocarcinoma. V usage is TRBV6-1 and J usage is TRBJ2-2; D ambiguous. The specimen was peripheral blood mononuclear cells, collected before any cancer treatment. DNA of the CDR3: TGTGCCAGCCTGCTACAGCGCACCGGGGAGCTGTTTTTT. It is translated as CASLLQRTGELFF.